The 31 T cell receptor beta chains presented below share a single source sample, sequenced in a study of T cell repertoires in cytomegalovirus infection. For these TCRs, the target antigens are not known. TCRdb fed the reads into MiXCR, producing one record per CDR3 protein. The sample lists approximately 1,000,000 distinct CDR3 sequences, roughly 30% occurring once. This specimen was cultured CD8+ T cells from PBMCs, taken from culture after CMV antigen stimulation. These receptors all stem from a human donor in good health (CMV status not recorded). Some clones in this sample may be carry-over from other donors' samples.

The chain links TRBV28 to TRBJ2-3, with D perhaps matching TRBD2 (6 bases). The V end lost 6 bases, the J end lost 0 bases, and 22 bases lay between the germline ends. This CDR3 has 18 amino acids. Germline assignment: CDR1 MDHEN and CDR2 SYDVKM. CDR3 nucleotides: TGTGCCAGCAGAGGCCCCGGACTATCCTCATCTAGCACAGATACGCAGTATTTT. Translating it yields CASRGPGLSSSSTDTQYF.

The chain has TRBV24-1 and TRBJ2-3; no reliable D call. The germline V gene has CDR1 KGHDR and CDR2 SFDVKD. V lost 4 bases, J lost 3 bases, and 13 bases lay in between. This CDR3 is built from 15 residues. The CDR3 coding sequence is TGTGCCACCAGTGAAGGCTCTAGTTATACAGATACGCAGTATTTT. It encodes CATSEGSSYTDTQYF.

The V call is TRBV11-1, the J call TRBJ1-6; D unclear. The CDR3 extends over 13 amino acids. V lost 2 bases to trimming and J lost 9 bases, with 8 bases between them. The V gene's germline CDR1 is SGHAT and CDR2 FQDESV (reference sequence). CDR3 DNA: TGTGCCAGCAGCTTACGACACGTTTCACCCCTCCACTTT. Translated, it gives CASSLRHVSPLHF.

On this clonotype itself: The junction and the germline gene differ at one end; a read error may be behind it. The J gene is TRBJ2-1, the V gene TRBV2, with D possibly being TRBD2 (5 bases). Looked up from germline, CDR1 is SNHLY and CDR2 is FYNNEI. This CDR3 spans 13 amino acids. CDR3: CVSGRFPNNEQFF. The CDR3 DNA follows: TGTGTCAGCGGACGGTTTCCAAACAATGAGCAGTTCTTC.

CDR3 sequence: CASSWTGVGANVLTF. CDR3 coding DNA: TGTGCCAGCAGCTGGACAGGGGTTGGGGCCAACGTCCTGACTTTC. V gene TRBV27 combines with J gene TRBJ2-6, with 9 positions matching TRBD1. V was clipped by 6 bases and J by 3 bases; unmatched bases: 3. Germline assignment: CDR1 MNHEY and CDR2 SMNVEV (reference sequence). This CDR3 is 15 amino acids long.

This clonotype has just a few counts. This chain connects TRBV6-2 or TRBV6-3 to TRBJ2-7, with a weak D call TRBD1 (6 bases). This CDR3 has 14 residues. The V gene's germline CDR1 is MNHEY and CDR2 SVGEGT. Trimming cost V 7 bases and J 2 bases, with 15 bases left between them. The CDR3 coding sequence is TGTGCCAGCACAGGACCACAGGGACCCTACGAGCAGTACGTC. Translation gives CASTGPQGPYEQYV.

This clonotype was counted a few times. J is TRBJ2-7 and V is TRBV7-4; no definite D call. V was trimmed by 5 bases and J by 2 bases, leaving 10 bases between them. Germline V gene data show CDR1 as SGHVT and CDR2 as SQSDAQ. The CDR3 sequence is 13 residues long. The CDR3 DNA is TGTGCCAGCAGCGCGAGAGGTGCCTACGAGCAGTACTTC. Translated: CASSARGAYEQYF. Using reference TRBV7-4 and TRBJ2-7 for the parts outside the CDR3, the full variable domain is GAGVSQSPRYKVAKRGRDVALRCDSISGHVTLYWYRQTLGQGSEVLTYSQSDAQRDKSGRPSGRFSAERPERSVSTLKIQRTEQGDSAVYLCASSARGAYEQYFGPGTRLTVT.

This clonotype was recorded many times. The gene calls are TRBV7-8 and TRBJ1-1; possible D gene TRBD1, 5 bases. Trimming pared 5 bases from V and 6 bases from J, leaving 16 bases between. The CDR3 length is 14 residues. Germline loops: CDR1 SGHVS, CDR2 FQNEAQ. The CDR3 protein is CASSIGPWGAEAFF. Written as DNA, the CDR3 is TGTGCCAGCAGCATTGGACCCTGGGGCGCTGAAGCTTTCTTT.

With regard to this clonotype: It may be a read error: a sequence one base away is much more abundant. V usage is TRBV7-9 and J usage is TRBJ2-3, with 9 positions matching TRBD1. Germline V gene data show CDR1 as SEHNR and CDR2 as FQNEAQ (reference sequence). This CDR3 is built from 12 residues. The DNA for the CDR3 is TGTGTCAGCAGGACAGGGGCAGATACGCAGTATTTT. Residues: CVSRTGADTQYF.

The table lists this clonotype with many counts. The chain carries TRBV7-8 and TRBJ1-1, with a tentative D call TRBD1 (5 bases). Germline V gives CDR1 SGHVS, CDR2 FQNEAQ. Between the trimmed V and J ends, which lost 0 bases and 6 bases, there was a span of 8 bases. CDR3 length: 13 residues. The DNA of the CDR3 is TGTGCCAGCAGCTTAGCTAGGGGCGCTGAAGCTTTCTTT. Protein product: CASSLARGAEAFF. The full variable domain, with the rest looked up from reference TRBV7-8 and TRBJ1-1, is GAGVSQSPRYKVAKRGQDVALRCDPISGHVSLFWYQQALGQGPEFLTYFQNEAQLDKSGLPSDRFFAERPEGSVSTLKIQRTQQEDSAVYLCASSLARGAEAFFGQGTRLTVV.

This clonotype was observed a few times. V usage is TRBV27 and J usage is TRBJ1-2, with D unresolved. Trimming shortened V by 5 bases and J by 0 bases, and 19 bases separated the two germline ends. CDR1 and CDR2 from the germline V gene are MNHEY and SMNVEV (reference sequence). There are 17 residues in the CDR3. CDR3 coding DNA: TGTGCCAGCAGTAAAGACCTCCCGGGGTTGGCTAACTATGGCTACACCTTC. Protein: CASSKDLPGLANYGYTF.

The gene calls are TRBV5-5 and TRBJ2-7; D unresolved. V was pared by 3 bases and J by 0 bases, with 13 bases between. CDR1 is SGHKS and CDR2 is YYEKEE in the germline V gene (reference sequence). The CDR3 runs 15 residues. The CDR3 loop reads CASSSGPPGSYEQYV. In nucleotides, the CDR3 is TGTGCCAGCAGCTCTGGCCCGCCTGGCTCCTACGAGCAGTACGTC.

In this sample, this clonotype turned up many times. DNA for the CDR3: TGTGCCAGTAGCCGTTGGGGGCAAGAGACCCAGTACTTC. Translated, it gives CASSRWGQETQYF. The chain recombines TRBV12-3 or TRBV12-4 with TRBJ2-5; D is tentatively TRBD1 or TRBD2 (5 bases each). The CDR3 covers 13 residues. With 9 bases removed from V and 2 bases from J, the gap between germline ends came to 13 bases.

This clonotype was counted between two and nine times. The chain employs TRBV12-3 or TRBV12-4 and TRBJ1-2; D is ambiguous. This CDR3 spans 16 amino acids. With 1 base removed from V and 0 bases from J, the gap between germline ends came to 12 bases. The CDR3 coding sequence is TGTGCCAGCAGTTTAGTGCGGGCAGATCCTAACTATGGCTACACCTTC. Its protein is CASSLVRADPNYGYTF.

The genes are TRBV3-1 and TRBJ1-1; D remains ambiguous. The CDR3 extends over 11 amino acids. The V gene lost 7 bases and the J gene lost 8 bases, with 11 bases spanning the gap. Per germline, CDR1 LGHDT and CDR2 YNNKEL (reference sequence). This CDR3 is CASTGSLEAFF. CDR3 in DNA: TGTGCCAGCACGGGCAGCCTGGAAGCTTTCTTT.

The chain joins TRBV9 to TRBJ2-1; 11 bases map to TRBD2. Trimming cost V 3 bases and J 8 bases; bases outside gene matches: 7. Germline CDR1 reads SGDLS; CDR2 reads YYNGEE. The CDR3 has 15 amino acids. The chain's CDR3 is CASSGRLAGRDEQFF. The CDR3 coding sequence is TGTGCCAGCAGCGGGAGACTAGCGGGGAGGGATGAGCAGTTCTTC.

This clonotype was recorded many times. V gene TRBV7-2 combines with J gene TRBJ2-3; no clear D. Deletions cut 1 base from V and 3 bases from J, with 14 bases between. The V gene's germline CDR1 is SGHTA and CDR2 FQGNSA. The CDR3 covers 16 residues. CDR3 protein: CASSLVVAGSTDTQYF. The CDR3 DNA reads TGTGCCAGCAGCTTAGTAGTGGCAGGAAGTACAGATACGCAGTATTTT.

J is TRBJ2-3 and V is TRBV11-2; 12 bases align to TRBD2. Germline V gives CDR1 SGHAT, CDR2 FQNNGV. The CDR3 length is 16 residues. Trimming took 7 bases from V and 5 from J; bases not matched to a gene: 10. CDR3 nucleotides: TGTGCCAGCAAGATGTTAGGACTAGCGGGGCAAGATACGCAGTATTTT. Residues: CASKMLGLAGQDTQYF.

This chain uses TRBV4-1 with TRBJ2-7; 7 bases are shared with TRBD2. The CDR3 consists of 15 residues. V shed 1 base and J 0 bases; nucleotides not matched to a gene: 3. CDR1 is MGHRA and CDR2 is YSYEKL in the germline V gene. The DNA of the CDR3 is TGCGCCAGCAGCCAAGCCCTAGCGGACTCCTACGAGCAGTACTTC. Translation: CASSQALADSYEQYF.

The chain links TRBV27 to TRBJ1-1, with a possible D match to TRBD1 (5 bases). The CDR3 is 13 residues long. Trimming removed 6 bases at V and 1 base at J, with 9 bases between. Germline V gene lookup returns CDR1 MNHEY and CDR2 SMNVEV (reference sequence). The CDR3 is CASRGRPNTEAFF. The CDR3 region has the DNA TGTGCCAGCAGGGGACGGCCGAACACTGAAGCTTTCTTT.

This clonotype came up a few times. The J gene is TRBJ2-7, the V gene TRBV5-1; D is uncertain. Trimming pared 4 bases from V and 0 bases from J, leaving 11 bases between. The CDR3 sequence is 14 residues long. Germline loops: CDR1 SGHRS, CDR2 YFSETQ. CDR3 sequence reads: CASSAGQSSYEQYF. The CDR3 DNA reads as TGCGCCAGCAGCGCCGGCCAGTCCTCCTACGAGCAGTACTTC.

A few counts support this clonotype. The chain recombines TRBV19 with TRBJ2-1; 7 nucleotides agree with TRBD2. The V and J ends lost 5 bases and 3 bases, in that order; junction bases with no gene match: 4. There are 14 residues in the CDR3. Per the germline V gene, CDR1 is LNHDA and CDR2 is SQIVND (reference sequence). CDR3 protein: CASSHRGVYNEQFF. The DNA of the CDR3 is TGTGCCAGTAGTCACCGGGGGGTCTACAATGAGCAGTTCTTC.

The CDR3 loop is CASSHRTGGNTEAFF. The CDR3 DNA is TGTGCCAGCAGTCACAGGACAGGGGGGAACACTGAAGCTTTCTTT. V is TRBV27 and J is TRBJ1-1; 10 nucleotides match TRBD1. The junction had 4 bases not matched to a gene; V was cut back by 5 bases and J by 1 base. Germline lookup yields CDR1 MNHEY and CDR2 SMNVEV (reference sequence). The CDR3 is made up of 15 amino acids.

V and J are TRBV4-3 and TRBJ1-1, with TRBD1 identical over 9 bases. The CDR3 is 15 residues long. CDR1 is LGHNA, CDR2 YSLEER, per germline. The trim removed 2 bases at V and 1 base at J, leaving 2 bases unmatched. The DNA for the CDR3 is TGCGCCAGCAGCCAACACAGGGGGCGGAACACTGAAGCTTTCTTT. Residues: CASSQHRGRNTEAFF.

The CDR3, as DNA: TGTGCCAGCAGTTTCGTCCGCAGTAACACTGAAGCTTTCTTT. It specifies CASSFVRSNTEAFF. This chain links TRBV12-3 or TRBV12-4 with TRBJ1-1; D ambiguous. This CDR3 comprises 14 residues. V was pared by 3 bases and J by 2 bases, with 10 bases between.

This clonotype was seen many times. The CDR3 reads CASSIPPQNTGELFF. For the CDR3, the DNA is TGTGCCAGTAGTATACCCCCACAGAACACCGGGGAGCTGTTTTTT. The chain employs TRBV19 and TRBJ2-2; D is ambiguous. V gave up 2 bases and J gave up 1 base, with 8 bases separating them. In germline, CDR1 is LNHDA, CDR2 SQIVND (reference sequence). This CDR3 has 15 amino acids.

This rearrangement joins TRBV27 to TRBJ1-4, with D unclear. Germline V gene lookup returns CDR1 MNHEY and CDR2 SMNVEV (reference sequence). The CDR3 extends over 15 amino acids. The V end lost 2 bases, the J end lost 5 bases, and 12 bases lay between the germline ends. CDR3 bases: TGTGCCAGCAGTTTAGGCCCGGGAGTCAATGAAAAACTGTTTTTT. This gives the protein CASSLGPGVNEKLFF.

This clonotype appeared a few times. The CDR3 DNA sequence: TGTGCCAGCAGTTACTTAGGACAGGGGCGGAACACTGAAGCTTTCTTT. This translates into CASSYLGQGRNTEAFF. V usage is TRBV6-6 and J usage is TRBJ1-1, with 9 positions matching TRBD1. The CDR3 consists of 16 residues. V was pared by 1 base and J by 1 base, with 4 bases of the junction left unmatched. Looked up from germline, CDR1 is MNHNY and CDR2 is SVGAGI (reference sequence).

This chain joins TRBV4-3 and TRBJ2-2, with D perhaps TRBD1 (7 bases). The CDR3 has 16 amino acids. V was shortened by 4 bases and J by 7 bases, with 19 bases between the two germline ends. Germline V gene lookup returns CDR1 LGHNA and CDR2 YSLEER. The CDR3 protein is CASSPGRIQGHGELFF. The CDR3 coding sequence is TGCGCCAGCAGCCCCGGGAGAATACAGGGGCACGGGGAGCTGTTTTTT.

The genes are TRBV7-3 and TRBJ2-3, with D possibly matching TRBD1 (6 bases). V was pared by 5 bases and J by 2 bases, with 11 bases between. Germline V gives CDR1 SGHTA, CDR2 FQGTGA. The CDR3 covers 14 residues. CDR3 amino acids: CASSGTRFTDTQYF. The CDR3 DNA sequence: TGTGCCAGCAGCGGGACAAGGTTCACAGATACGCAGTATTTT. Full variable domain (missing parts from reference TRBV7-3 and TRBJ2-3): GAGVSQTPSNKVTEKGKYVELRCDPISGHTALYWYRQSLGQGPEFLIYFQGTGAADDSGLPNDRFFAVRPEGSVSTLKIQRTERGDSAVYLCASSGTRFTDTQYFGPGTRLTVL.

The chain recombines TRBV20-1 with TRBJ2-5, with D unresolved. V lost 0 bases, J lost 0 bases, and 8 bases lay in between. The CDR3 runs 14 residues. The germline V gene has CDR1 DFQATT and CDR2 SNEGSKA (reference sequence). CDR3 amino acids: CSARDLANQETQYF. The CDR3 nucleotides read TGCAGTGCTAGAGATCTGGCTAACCAAGAGACCCAGTACTTC.